The clone carrying this TCR beta chain was seen only a few times. Its antigen is currently unknown. For TCR beta, libraries came from quantitative 5'-RACE with molecular barcodes. TCRdb reprocessed the 5' RACE reads with MiXCR, giving one entry per CDR3 protein. Among about 220,000 distinct CDR3 sequences listed, about 16% were seen once. V was pared by 1 base and J by 1 base, with 7 bases between. This CDR3 region has 13 residues. Germline CDR1 DFQATT, CDR2 SNEGSKA (reference sequence). These data belong to a study of CD8 T cells in ankylosing spondylitis. General study points: Reportedly, matched ankylosing spondylitis synovial fluid was significantly enriched for disease-linked clones. It appeared that ankylosing spondylitis blood was characterized by a TCR beta motif of seven or eight highly homologous variants.

Source material: blood, either unsorted or a sorted T cell fraction (not recorded which). The TCR comes from a male donor with ankylosing spondylitis. The chain has TRBV20-1 and TRBJ2-5; D might be TRBD2 (5 bases). CDR3 sequence (DNA): TGCAGTGCTAGAGGAGGGCTCCAAGAGACCCAGTACTTC. Its protein product is CSARGGLQETQYF.